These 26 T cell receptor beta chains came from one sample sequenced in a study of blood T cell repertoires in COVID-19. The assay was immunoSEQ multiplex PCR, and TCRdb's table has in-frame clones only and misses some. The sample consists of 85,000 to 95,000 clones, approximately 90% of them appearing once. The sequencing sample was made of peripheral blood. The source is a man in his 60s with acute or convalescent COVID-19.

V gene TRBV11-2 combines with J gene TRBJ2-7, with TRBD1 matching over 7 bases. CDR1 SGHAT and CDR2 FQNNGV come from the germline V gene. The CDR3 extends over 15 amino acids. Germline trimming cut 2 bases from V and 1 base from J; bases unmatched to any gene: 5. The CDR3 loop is CASSLRQGRSYEQYF. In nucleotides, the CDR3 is TGTGCCAGCAGCTTACGACAGGGTAGGTCCTACGAGCAGTACTTC.

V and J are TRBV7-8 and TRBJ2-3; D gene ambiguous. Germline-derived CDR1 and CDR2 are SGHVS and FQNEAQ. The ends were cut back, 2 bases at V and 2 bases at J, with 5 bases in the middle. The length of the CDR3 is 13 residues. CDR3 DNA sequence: TGTGCCAGCAGCTTAACCTACACAGATACGCAGTATTTT. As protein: CASSLTYTDTQYF.

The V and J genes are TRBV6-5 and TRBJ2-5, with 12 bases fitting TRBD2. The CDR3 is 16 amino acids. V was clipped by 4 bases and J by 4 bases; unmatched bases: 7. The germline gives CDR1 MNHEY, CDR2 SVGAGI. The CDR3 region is CASSSLAGGGGETQYF. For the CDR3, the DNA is TGTGCCAGCAGTTCCCTAGCGGGGGGGGGCGGAGAGACCCAGTACTTC.

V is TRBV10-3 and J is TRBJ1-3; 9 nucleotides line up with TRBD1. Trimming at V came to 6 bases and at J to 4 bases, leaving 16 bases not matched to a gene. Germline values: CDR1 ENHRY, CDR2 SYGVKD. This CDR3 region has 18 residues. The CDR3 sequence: CAISPVGTGMWSGNTIYF. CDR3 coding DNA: TGTGCCATCAGCCCAGTCGGGACAGGGATGTGGTCGGGAAACACCATATATTTT.

This CDR3 reads CASSYSTVNYGYTF. For the CDR3, the DNA is TGTGCCAGCAGTTACTCGACAGTTAACTATGGCTACACCTTC. The genes are TRBV6-5 and TRBJ1-2, with D possibly matching TRBD1 (5 bases). The CDR3 loop spans 14 amino acids. V lost 0 bases, J lost 1 base, and 6 bases lay in between. Germline CDR1 MNHEY, CDR2 SVGAGI.

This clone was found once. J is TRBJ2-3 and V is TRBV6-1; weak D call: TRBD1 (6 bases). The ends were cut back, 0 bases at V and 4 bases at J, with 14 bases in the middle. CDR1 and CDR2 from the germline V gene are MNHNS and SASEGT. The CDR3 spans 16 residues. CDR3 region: CASSEAIGPGADTQYF. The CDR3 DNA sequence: TGTGCCAGCAGTGAAGCTATTGGGCCAGGGGCAGATACGCAGTATTTT.

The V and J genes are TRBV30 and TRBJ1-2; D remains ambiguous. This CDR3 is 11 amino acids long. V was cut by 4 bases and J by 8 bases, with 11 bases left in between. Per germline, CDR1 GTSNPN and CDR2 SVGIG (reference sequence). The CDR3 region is CAWTLARGYTF. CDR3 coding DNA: TGTGCCTGGACGCTAGCGAGGGGCTACACCTTC. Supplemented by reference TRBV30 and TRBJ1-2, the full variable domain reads SQTIHQWPATLVQPVGSPLSLECTVEGTSNPNLYWYRQAAGRGLQLLFYSVGIGQISSEVPQNLSASRPQDRQFILSSKKLLLSDSGFYLCAWTLARGYTFGSGTRLTVV.

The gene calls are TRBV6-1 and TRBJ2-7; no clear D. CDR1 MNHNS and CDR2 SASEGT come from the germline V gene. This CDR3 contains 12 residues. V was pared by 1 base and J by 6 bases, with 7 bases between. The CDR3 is CASSEVYSEQYF. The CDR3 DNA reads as TGTGCCAGCAGTGAAGTCTACTCCGAGCAGTACTTC.

The CDR3, as DNA: TGTGCCAGCAGCTTGGCCGGGCGGGACCCCTACGAGCAGTACTTC. Protein sequence: CASSLAGRDPYEQYF. This sequence joins TRBV5-5 and TRBJ2-7; D may be TRBD2 (6 bases). Germline V gene lookup returns CDR1 SGHKS and CDR2 YYEKEE (reference sequence). This CDR3 has 15 residues. Deletions cut 0 bases from V and 2 bases from J, with 12 bases between.

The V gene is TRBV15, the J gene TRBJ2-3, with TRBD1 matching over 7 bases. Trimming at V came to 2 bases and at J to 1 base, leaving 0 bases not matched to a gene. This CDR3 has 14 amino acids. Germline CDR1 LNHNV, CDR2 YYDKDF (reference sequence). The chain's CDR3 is CATSRTGGTDTQYF. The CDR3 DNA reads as TGTGCCACCAGCAGAACAGGGGGCACAGATACGCAGTATTTT.

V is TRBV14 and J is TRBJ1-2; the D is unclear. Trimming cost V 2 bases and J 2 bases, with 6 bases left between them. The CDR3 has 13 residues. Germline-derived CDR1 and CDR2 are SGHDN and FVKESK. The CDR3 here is CASSQKRNYGYTF. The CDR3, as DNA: TGTGCCAGCAGCCAAAAGAGGAACTATGGCTACACCTTC.

This CDR3 reads CASSDPGNTGELFF. As DNA, the CDR3 is TGCGCCAGCAGCGATCCGGGAAACACCGGGGAGCTGTTTTTT. The chain is built from TRBV5-1 and TRBJ2-2; the D gene is possibly TRBD2 (5 bases). CDR1 is SGHRS and CDR2 is YFSETQ in the germline V gene. V lost 4 bases to trimming and J lost 2 bases, with 9 bases between them. The CDR3 is 14 amino acids.

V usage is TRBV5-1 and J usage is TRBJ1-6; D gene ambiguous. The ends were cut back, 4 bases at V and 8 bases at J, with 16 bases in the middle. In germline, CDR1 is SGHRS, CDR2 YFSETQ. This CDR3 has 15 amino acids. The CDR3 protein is CASSLGLLGDSPLHF. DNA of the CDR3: TGCGCCAGCAGCCTAGGATTACTCGGCGATTCACCCCTCCACTTT.

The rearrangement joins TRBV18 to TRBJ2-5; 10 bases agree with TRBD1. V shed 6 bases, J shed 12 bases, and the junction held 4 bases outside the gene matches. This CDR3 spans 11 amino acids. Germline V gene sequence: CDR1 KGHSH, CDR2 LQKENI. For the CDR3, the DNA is TGTGCCAGCTCGCGGGGACAGGGGAAGTACTTC. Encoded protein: CASSRGQGKYF. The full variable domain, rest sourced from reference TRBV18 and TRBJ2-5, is NAGVMQNPRHLVRRRGQEARLRCSPMKGHSHVYWYRQLPEEGLKFMVYLQKENIIDESGMPKERFSAEFPKEGPSILRIQQVVRGDSAAYFCASSRGQGKYFGPGTRLLVL.

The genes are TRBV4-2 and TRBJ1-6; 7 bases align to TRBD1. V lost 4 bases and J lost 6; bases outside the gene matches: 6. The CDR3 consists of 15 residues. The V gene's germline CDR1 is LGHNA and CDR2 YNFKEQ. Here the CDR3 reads CASSPSGTANSPLHF. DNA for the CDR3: TGTGCCAGCAGCCCCTCCGGGACAGCTAATTCACCCCTCCACTTT.

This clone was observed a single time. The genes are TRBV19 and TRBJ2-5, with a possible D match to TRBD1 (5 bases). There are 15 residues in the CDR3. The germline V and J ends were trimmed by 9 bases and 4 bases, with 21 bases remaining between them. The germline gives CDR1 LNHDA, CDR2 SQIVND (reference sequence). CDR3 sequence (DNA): TGTGCCAGCACGAGCCCCGCAGGGCAGGGAGAGACCCAGTACTTC. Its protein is CASTSPAGQGETQYF.

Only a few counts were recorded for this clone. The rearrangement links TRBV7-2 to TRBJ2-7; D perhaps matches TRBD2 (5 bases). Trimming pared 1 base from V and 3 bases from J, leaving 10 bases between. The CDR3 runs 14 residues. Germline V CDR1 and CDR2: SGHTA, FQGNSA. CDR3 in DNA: TGTGCCAGCAGCTTAGGCCGGGGAAACTACGAGCAGTACTTC. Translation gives CASSLGRGNYEQYF.

The CDR3 DNA is TGTGCCAGCAGTCACCGACAGGGGGCTGATGGCTACACCTTC. Its translation: CASSHRQGADGYTF. V and J are TRBV6-6 and TRBJ1-2, with 10 bases identical to TRBD1. The germline CDR1 and CDR2 sequences are MNHNY and SVGAGI (reference sequence). The length of the CDR3 is 14 residues. V shed 5 bases and J 6 bases; nucleotides not matched to a gene: 6.

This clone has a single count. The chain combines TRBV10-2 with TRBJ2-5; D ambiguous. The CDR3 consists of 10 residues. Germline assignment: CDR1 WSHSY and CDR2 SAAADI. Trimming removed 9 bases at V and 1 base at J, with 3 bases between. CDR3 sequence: CARAQETQYF. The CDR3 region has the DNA TGCGCCAGGGCCCAAGAGACCCAGTACTTC.

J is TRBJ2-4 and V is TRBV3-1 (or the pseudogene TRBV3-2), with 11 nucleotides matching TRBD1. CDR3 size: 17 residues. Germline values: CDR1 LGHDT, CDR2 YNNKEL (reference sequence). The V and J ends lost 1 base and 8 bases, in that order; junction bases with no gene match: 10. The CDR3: CASSQVPGTGGGHIQYF. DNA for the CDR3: TGTGCCAGCAGCCAAGTCCCCGGGACAGGGGGAGGTCACATTCAGTACTTC.

CDR3 protein: CASSERGGQNNQPQHF. The CDR3 DNA sequence: TGTGCCAGCAGTGAAAGAGGTGGTCAGAACAATCAGCCCCAGCATTTT. The rearrangement uses TRBV25-1 and TRBJ1-5; no definite D call. The CDR3 has 16 amino acids. V lost 2 bases and J 3 bases, leaving 14 bases between the germline ends. Germline-derived CDR1 and CDR2 are MGHDK and SYGVNS.

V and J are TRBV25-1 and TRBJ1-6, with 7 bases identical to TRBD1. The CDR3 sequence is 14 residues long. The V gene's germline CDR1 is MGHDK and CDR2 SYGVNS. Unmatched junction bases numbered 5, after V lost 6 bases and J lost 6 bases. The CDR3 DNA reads TGTGCCAGCAGACTCGACAGGGCTAATTCACCCCTCCACTTT. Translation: CASRLDRANSPLHF.

DNA of the CDR3: TGCGCCAGCAGCTCCGGACAGGGGAACGAGCAGTACTTC. As protein: CASSSGQGNEQYF. The chain combines TRBV5-1 with TRBJ2-7; 9 bases agree with TRBD1. From germline, CDR1 is SGHRS and CDR2 YFSETQ. The CDR3 has 13 residues. Trimming cost V 3 bases and J 5 bases; bases outside gene matches: 3.

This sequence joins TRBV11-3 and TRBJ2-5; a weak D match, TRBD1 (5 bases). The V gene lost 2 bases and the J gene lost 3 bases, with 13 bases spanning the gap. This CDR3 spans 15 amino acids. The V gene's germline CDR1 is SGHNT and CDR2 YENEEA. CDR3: CASSLRQGLKETQYF. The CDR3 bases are TGTGCCAGCAGCTTACGTCAGGGCCTTAAAGAGACCCAGTACTTC.

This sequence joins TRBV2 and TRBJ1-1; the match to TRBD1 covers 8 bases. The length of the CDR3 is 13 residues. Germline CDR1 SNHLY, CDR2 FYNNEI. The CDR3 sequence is CASGDRTYTEAFF. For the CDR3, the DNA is TGTGCGAGCGGGGACAGGACTTACACTGAAGCTTTCTTT.

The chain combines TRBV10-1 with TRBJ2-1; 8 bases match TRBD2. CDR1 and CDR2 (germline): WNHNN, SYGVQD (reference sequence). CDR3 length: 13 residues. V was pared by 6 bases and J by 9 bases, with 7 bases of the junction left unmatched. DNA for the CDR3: TGCGCCAGCAGATTAGCGGGAAGCAGTGAGCAGTTCTTC. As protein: CASRLAGSSEQFF.